This TCR beta chain was sequenced during a study of Graves' ophthalmopathy and Graves' hyperthyroidism. The sequenced template was RNA, covering the TCR beta CDR3 region. Amplification began with first-round RT-PCR using HTBI primers, then second-round multiplex PCR was performed. TCRdb reprocessed the multiplex PCR reads with MiXCR, giving one entry per CDR3 protein. The sample has a few hundred thousand distinct CDR3 sequences, just under 40% seen once. This sequence originates from an adult man with Graves' hyperthyroidism. Sequencing was carried out using peripheral blood or thyroid tissue (not recorded which).

The CDR3 loop reads CASSLRQGEQETQYF. The CDR3 bases are TGTGCCAGCAGTTTAAGACAGGGGGAGCAAGAGACCCAGTACTTC. The V gene is TRBV12-3 or TRBV12-4, the J gene TRBJ2-5; TRBD1 agrees at 9 bases. There are 15 residues in the CDR3. V was clipped by 2 bases and J by 2 bases; unmatched bases: 3.